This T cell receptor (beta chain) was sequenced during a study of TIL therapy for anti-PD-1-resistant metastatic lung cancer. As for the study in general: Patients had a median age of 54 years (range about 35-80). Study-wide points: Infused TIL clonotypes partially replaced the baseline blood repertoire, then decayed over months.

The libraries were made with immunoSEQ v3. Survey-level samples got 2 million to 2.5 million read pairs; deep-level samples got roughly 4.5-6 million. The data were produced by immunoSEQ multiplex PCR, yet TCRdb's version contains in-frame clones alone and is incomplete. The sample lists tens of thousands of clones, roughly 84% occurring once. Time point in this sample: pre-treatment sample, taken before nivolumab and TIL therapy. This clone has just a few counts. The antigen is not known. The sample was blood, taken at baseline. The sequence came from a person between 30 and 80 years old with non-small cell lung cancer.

The CDR3 region is CASSLANSPLDYGYTF. The DNA of the CDR3 is TGTGCCAGCAGCTTGGCCAACAGCCCCCTGGACTATGGCTACACCTTC. The V gene is TRBV5-6, the J gene TRBJ1-2; no definite D call. Deletions cut 0 bases from V and 3 bases from J, with 15 bases between. This CDR3 comprises 16 residues. Germline V gene data show CDR1 as SGHDT and CDR2 as YYEEEE. Variable domain in full (rest from reference TRBV5-6 and TRBJ1-2): DAGVTQSPTHLIKTRGQQVTLRCSPKSGHDTVSWYQQALGQGPQFIFQYYEEEERQRGNFPDRFSGHQFPNYSSELNVNALLLGDSALYLCASSLANSPLDYGYTFGSGTRLTVV.